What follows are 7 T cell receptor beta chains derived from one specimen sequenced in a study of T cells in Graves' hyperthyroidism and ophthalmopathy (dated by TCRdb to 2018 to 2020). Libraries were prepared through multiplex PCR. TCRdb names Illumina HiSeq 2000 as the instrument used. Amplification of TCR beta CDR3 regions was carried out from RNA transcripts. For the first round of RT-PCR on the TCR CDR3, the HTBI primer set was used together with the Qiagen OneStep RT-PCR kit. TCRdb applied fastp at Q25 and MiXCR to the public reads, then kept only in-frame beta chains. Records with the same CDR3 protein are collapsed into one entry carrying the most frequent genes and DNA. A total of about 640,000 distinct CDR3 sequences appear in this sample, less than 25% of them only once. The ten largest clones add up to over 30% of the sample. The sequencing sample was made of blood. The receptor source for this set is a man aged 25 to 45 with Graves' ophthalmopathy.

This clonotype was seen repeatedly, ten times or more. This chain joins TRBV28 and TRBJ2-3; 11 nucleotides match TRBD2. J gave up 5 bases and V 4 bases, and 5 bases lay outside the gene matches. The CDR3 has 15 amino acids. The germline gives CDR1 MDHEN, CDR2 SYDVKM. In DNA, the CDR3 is TGTGCCAGCAGTTCTTTAGCGGGAGGGCTAGATACGCAGTATTTT. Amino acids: CASSSLAGGLDTQYF.

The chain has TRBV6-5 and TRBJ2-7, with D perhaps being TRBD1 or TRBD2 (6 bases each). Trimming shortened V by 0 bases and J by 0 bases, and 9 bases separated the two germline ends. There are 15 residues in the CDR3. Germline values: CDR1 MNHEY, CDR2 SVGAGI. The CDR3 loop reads CASSYSGGASYEQYF. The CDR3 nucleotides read TGTGCCAGCAGTTACTCGGGGGGCGCCTCCTACGAGCAGTACTTC.

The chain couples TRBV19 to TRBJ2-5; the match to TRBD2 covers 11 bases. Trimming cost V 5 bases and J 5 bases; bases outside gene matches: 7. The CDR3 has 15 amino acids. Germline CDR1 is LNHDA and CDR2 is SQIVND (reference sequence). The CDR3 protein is CASSPQGLAVETQYF. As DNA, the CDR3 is TGTGCCAGTAGTCCACAGGGACTAGCGGTGGAGACCCAGTACTTC. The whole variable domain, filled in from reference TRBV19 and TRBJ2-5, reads DGGITQSPKYLFRKEGQNVTLSCEQNLNHDAMYWYRQDPGQGLRLIYYSQIVNDFQKGDIAEGYSVSREKKESFPLTVTSAQKNPTAFYLCASSPQGLAVETQYFGPGTRLLVL.

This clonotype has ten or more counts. This CDR3 reads CAWRYISGRVYNEQFF. For the CDR3, the DNA is TGTGCCTGGAGATACATTAGCGGGAGGGTTTACAATGAGCAGTTCTTC. V gene TRBV30 combines with J gene TRBJ2-1; 11 positions agree with TRBD2. This CDR3 region has 16 residues. Germline loops: CDR1 GTSNPN, CDR2 SVGIG (reference sequence). Germline trimming cut 3 bases from V and 4 bases from J; bases unmatched to any gene: 8.

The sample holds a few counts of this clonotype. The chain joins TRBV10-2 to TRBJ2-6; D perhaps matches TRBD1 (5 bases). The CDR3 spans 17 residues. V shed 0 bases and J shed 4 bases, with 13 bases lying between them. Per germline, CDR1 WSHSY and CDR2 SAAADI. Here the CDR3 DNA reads TGCGCCAGCAGTGAGTCGATTTCAGGGTTCGGGGCCAACGTCCTGACTTTC. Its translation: CASSESISGFGANVLTF.

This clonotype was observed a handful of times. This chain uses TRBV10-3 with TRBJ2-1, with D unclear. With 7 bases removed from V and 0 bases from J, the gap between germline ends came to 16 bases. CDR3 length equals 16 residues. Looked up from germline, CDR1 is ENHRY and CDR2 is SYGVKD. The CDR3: CAINGELTSSYNEQFF. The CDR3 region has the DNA TGTGCCATCAATGGGGAACTAACGAGCTCCTACAATGAGCAGTTCTTC.

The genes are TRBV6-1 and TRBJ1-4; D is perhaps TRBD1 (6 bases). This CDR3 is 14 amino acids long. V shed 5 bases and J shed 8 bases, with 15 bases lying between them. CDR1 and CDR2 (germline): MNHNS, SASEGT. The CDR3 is CASSRTGSAEKLFF. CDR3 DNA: TGTGCCAGCAGTCGTACAGGGTCGGCAGAAAAACTGTTTTTT.